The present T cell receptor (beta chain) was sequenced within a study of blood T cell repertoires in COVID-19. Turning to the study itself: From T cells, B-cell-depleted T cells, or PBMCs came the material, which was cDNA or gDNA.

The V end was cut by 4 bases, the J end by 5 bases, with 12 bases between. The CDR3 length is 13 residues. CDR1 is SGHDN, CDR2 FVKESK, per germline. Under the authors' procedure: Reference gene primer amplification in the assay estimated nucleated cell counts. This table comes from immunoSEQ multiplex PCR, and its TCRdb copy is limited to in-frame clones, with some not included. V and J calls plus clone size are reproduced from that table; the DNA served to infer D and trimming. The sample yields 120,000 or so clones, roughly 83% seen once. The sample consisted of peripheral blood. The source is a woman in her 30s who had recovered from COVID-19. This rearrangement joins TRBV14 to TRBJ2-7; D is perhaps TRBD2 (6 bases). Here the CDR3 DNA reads TGTGCCAGCAGCCCCTTGACTAGTAACGAGCAGTACTTC. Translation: CASSPLTSNEQYF.